Listed below are T cell receptor beta chains from one sample, sequenced in a study of blood T cell repertoires in COVID-19. Method: immunoSEQ multiplex PCR; TCRdb's copy keeps in-frame clones and lacks some. The sample has 450,000 to 500,000 clones, 75% to 90% seen once. Sequencing was done on a sample of peripheral blood. Source of these receptors: a human donor in a cohort sampled during active COVID-19. Each CDR3 is given with its conserved first and last residue. The D gene is left open where the match is weak. Clone sizes are given selectively: once, few, many, or a class where the clone is expanded.

CSPGSSYEQYF TGCAGCCCCGGTAGCTCCTACGAGCAGTACTTC TRBV20-1 - - TRBJ2-7
CASSLGTDGANVLTF TGTGCCAGCTCACTCGGGACAGATGGGGCCAACGTCCTGACTTTC TRBV18 TRBD1 - TRBJ2-6
CATSRDLSLNNEQFF TGTGCCACCAGCAGAGATTTATCCCTTAACAATGAGCAGTTCTTC TRBV15 - - TRBJ2-1
CASSGRQGTVDYGYTF TGTGCCAGCAGCGGTCGCCAGGGGACAGTTGACTATGGCTACACCTTC TRBV9 TRBD1 - TRBJ1-2
CASSLGGATSGNTIYF TGTGCCAGCAGCTTGGGAGGGGCTACCTCTGGAAACACCATATATTTT TRBV11-3 - - TRBJ1-3
CASSPLAAQHSYEQYF TGTGCCAGCTCCCCGCTAGCGGCCCAACACTCCTACGAGCAGTACTTC TRBV27 TRBD2 - TRBJ2-7
CAWSGGTAYNEQFF TGTGCCTGGAGTGGGGGGACAGCCTACAATGAGCAGTTCTTC TRBV30 TRBD1 - TRBJ2-1
CASSLVAGGTYEQYF TGTGCCAGCAGCTTAGTAGCGGGAGGGACCTACGAGCAGTACTTC TRBV11-2 TRBD2 - TRBJ2-7
CASTGNFGYTF TGTGCCAGCACGGGAAACTTTGGCTACACCTTC TRBV6-5 - few TRBJ1-2
CASSLTGAGQPQHF TGTGCCAGCAGCCTGACAGGGGCTGGTCAGCCCCAGCATTTT TRBV28 TRBD1 - TRBJ1-5
CASSQNYGYTF TGTGCCAGCAGCCAAAACTATGGCTACACCTTC TRBV7-2 - many TRBJ1-2
CAWSRTPYEQYF TGTGCCTGGAGTCGGACACCCTACGAGCAGTACTTC TRBV30 - - TRBJ2-7
CASSLLQGVDTQYF TGTGCCAGCAGCTTACTACAGGGAGTAGATACGCAGTATTTT TRBV7-2 - - TRBJ2-3
CASSFVGGRGYEQYF TGTGCCAGCAGCTTCGTAGGAGGGCGTGGCTACGAGCAGTACTTC TRBV7-9 - once TRBJ2-7
CAIQGTGNTEAFF TGTGCCATCCAGGGGACCGGGAACACTGAAGCTTTCTTT TRBV10-3 - once TRBJ1-1
CAISTRTSGNSGANVLTF TGTGCCATCAGTACCAGGACTAGCGGGAACTCTGGGGCCAACGTCCTGACTTTC TRBV10-3 TRBD2 - TRBJ2-6
CASSSVADNEQFF TGCGCCAGCAGCTCGGTAGCGGACAATGAGCAGTTCTTC TRBV5-1 - - TRBJ2-1
CASSLAGNWELFF TGTGCCAGCAGCTTGGCAGGGAACTGGGAGCTGTTTTTT TRBV11-2 - - TRBJ2-2
CASSPREQGYGYTF TGTGCCAGCAGCCCTAGGGAACAGGGCTATGGCTACACCTTC TRBV3-1/TRBV3-2 - - TRBJ1-2
CASSSRGVAGEQYF TGTGCCAGCAGCTCTAGGGGGGTAGCGGGCGAGCAGTACTTC TRBV7-8 - - TRBJ2-7
CASSWRGWNTEAFF TGCGCCAGCAGCTGGCGGGGGTGGAACACTGAAGCTTTCTTT TRBV5-1 - - TRBJ1-1
CASSFGTTGNTIYF TGTGCCAGCAGCTTTGGGACTACTGGAAACACCATATATTTT TRBV7-2 - - TRBJ1-3
CATSGGQQGSTDTQYF TGTGCCACCAGTGGCGGCCAACAGGGAAGCACAGATACGCAGTATTTT TRBV24-1 - - TRBJ2-3
CASSQQVTSGNTIYF TGTGCCAGCAGTCAACAGGTAACCTCTGGAAACACCATATATTTT TRBV2 - - TRBJ1-3
CASSDPGSNEKLFF TGTGCCAGCAGTGACCCGGGGTCTAATGAAAAACTGTTTTTT TRBV25-1 - - TRBJ1-4
CASSPPTGGTRGTF TGTGCCAGCAGCCCGCCGACAGGGGGCACCAGAGGCACCTTC TRBV5-8 TRBD1 - TRBJ1-2
CASSPRTGWDYGYTF TGTGCCAGCAGCCCACGGACAGGGTGGGACTATGGCTACACCTTC TRBV7-2 TRBD1 - TRBJ1-2
CASVSGLRATDTQYF TGCGCCAGCGTATCGGGGTTGAGGGCCACAGATACGCAGTATTTT TRBV5-1 - - TRBJ2-3
CASTGGGSTYNEQFF TGTGCCAGCACCGGGGGCGGGAGTACGTACAATGAGCAGTTCTTC TRBV2 - - TRBJ2-1
CASRGGLAGGSLDEQYF TGTGCCAGCAGAGGGGGACTAGCGGGAGGTAGCCTCGACGAGCAGTACTTC TRBV5-4 TRBD2 - TRBJ2-7
CASSQILAEPYNEQFF TGCGCCAGCAGCCAAATACTAGCGGAACCCTACAATGAGCAGTTCTTC TRBV4-1 TRBD2 once TRBJ2-1
CASSQGNGLTSTDTQYF TGTGCCAGCAGCCAAGGTAATGGACTTACTAGCACAGATACGCAGTATTTT TRBV3-1/TRBV3-2 - - TRBJ2-3
CAWSLAGLLLYNEQFF TGTGCCTGGAGTCTAGCGGGACTACTCCTCTACAATGAGCAGTTCTTC TRBV30 TRBD2 - TRBJ2-1
CASGQGDTEAFF TGCGCCAGCGGACAGGGAGACACTGAAGCTTTCTTT TRBV5-1 TRBD1 once TRBJ1-1
CASRVASGLIYEQYF TGTGCCAGCCGGGTCGCTAGCGGGCTAATTTACGAGCAGTACTTC TRBV28 TRBD2 - TRBJ2-7
CASSLRGPQETQYF TGTGCCAGCAGTCTCAGGGGGCCCCAAGAGACCCAGTACTTC TRBV6-2/TRBV6-3 TRBD1 - TRBJ2-5
CASGFGRGNTIYF TGTGCTAGTGGTTTCGGTCGAGGAAACACCATATATTTT TRBV12-5 - - TRBJ1-3
CASSEAGTGSSYEQYF TGTGCCAGCAGTGAAGCTGGGACAGGCAGCTCCTACGAGCAGTACTTC TRBV2 TRBD1 - TRBJ2-7
CASSLQGVYEQYF TGTGCCAGCAGCTTACAAGGAGTATACGAGCAGTACTTC TRBV7-9 - - TRBJ2-7
CASSPGTSENTQYF TGTGCCAGCAGTCCCGGGACTAGCGAGAATACGCAGTATTTT TRBV28 TRBD2 - TRBJ2-3
CASIQWGGPSDEQYF TGTGCCAGCATTCAATGGGGAGGGCCATCTGACGAGCAGTACTTC TRBV6-6 TRBD2 - TRBJ2-7
CASSSGLAGRNEQFF TGTGCCAGCAGCTCGGGACTAGCGGGACGGAATGAGCAGTTCTTC TRBV5-4 TRBD2 - TRBJ2-1
CASKEQGVGEKLFF TGTGCCAGCAAAGAACAGGGGGTTGGCGAAAAACTGTTTTTT TRBV28 TRBD1 - TRBJ1-4
CASSLSRDRGHQPQHF TGTGCCAGTAGTCTCTCCCGGGACAGGGGGCATCAGCCCCAGCATTTT TRBV19 TRBD1 - TRBJ1-5
CASSSIDTNNEQFF TGTGCCAGCAGCTCGATAGATACCAACAATGAGCAGTTCTTC TRBV5-5 - - TRBJ2-1
CASSLERPRETQYF TGTGCCAGCAGTTTGGAGCGGCCGAGAGAGACCCAGTACTTC TRBV6-5 - - TRBJ2-5
CAWAYGRELFF TGTGCCTGGGCTTATGGGCGGGAGCTGTTTTTT TRBV30 - - TRBJ2-2
CASSDLGQGSSEQYF TGTGCCAGTAGTGATCTGGGACAGGGTAGTTCCGAGCAGTACTTC TRBV19 TRBD1 many TRBJ2-7
CASSQGVGATETQYF TGCGCCAGCAGCCAAGGGGTGGGAGCAACGGAGACCCAGTACTTC TRBV4-1 - - TRBJ2-5
CASSPWASGRVEQYF TGTGCCAGCTCACCTTGGGCTAGCGGGAGGGTCGAGCAGTACTTC TRBV18 TRBD2 - TRBJ2-7
CASMRAGGYYNEQFF TGTGCCAGCATGAGGGCGGGAGGGTACTACAATGAGCAGTTCTTC TRBV6-5 TRBD2 - TRBJ2-1
CASSAPGQGEETQYF TGTGCCAGCAGCGCCCCGGGACAGGGTGAAGAGACCCAGTACTTC TRBV28 TRBD1 - TRBJ2-5
CASSSKVASSYNEQFF TGTGCCAGCAGTTCCAAAGTAGCGTCCTCCTACAATGAGCAGTTCTTC TRBV28 - - TRBJ2-1